The 2 T cell receptor beta chains below all came from one sample that was sequenced in a study of T cells in tuberculosis. Clones were sequenced by immunoSEQ multiplex PCR, and TCRdb holds only the in-frame ones, with some missing. The sample contains about 32,000 clones, roughly 94% of which appear only once. The sample taken for sequencing was PBMCs. The source of these receptors is a donor between 10 and 35 years old with latent tuberculosis or without tuberculosis infection.

V gene TRBV5-1 combines with J gene TRBJ2-7; 8 bases are shared with TRBD2. Trimming took 3 bases from V and 6 from J; bases not matched to a gene: 17. CDR1 and CDR2 (germline): SGHRS, YFSETQ. This CDR3 contains 17 residues. CDR3 in DNA: TGCGCCAGCAGCTACTCTTTGGTAAGCGGGAGTTCTTTCGAGCAGTACTTC. Amino acid sequence: CASSYSLVSGSSFEQYF.

The chain uses TRBV18 and TRBJ2-1; TRBD2 might be the D (5 bases). The CDR3 has 14 amino acids. Germline V gene data show CDR1 as KGHSH and CDR2 as LQKENI. V was clipped by 3 bases and J by 5 bases, with 11 bases between them. In DNA, the CDR3 is TGTGCCAGCTCACCTCTAGCTGGAGACAATGAGCAGTTCTTC. Translation gives CASSPLAGDNEQFF.